This T cell receptor (beta chain) was profiled in a study of blood T cells in healthy people across ages (dated by TCRdb to the mid-2010s). Broadly, across the study: In model experiments, roughly one uniquely barcoded TCR beta cDNA molecule per two T cells was captured by template switching. For two donors (one aged 18 to 29 and one aged 80 or older), the study analyzed two additional independent replicas of 1 million unique cDNA reads from the same blood draw. Age-related changes in TCR beta repertoire diversity were measured in the study by deep sequencing normalized with unique cDNA molecular identifiers. The donors were split into four age groups: young (average approximately 16 years), middle-aged (39), aged (roughly 68) and long-lived (roughly 88). To avoid experimental bias, donors of different ages were spread randomly across the sequencing lanes. Overall study outcomes, separate from this receptor: Because the CMV infection status of the donors was unknown, age-related changes in expanded clonotypes may potentially have been confounded. Compared with the aged group, more naive CD4+ T cells, fewer expanded clones and increased TCR diversity were shown by the long-lived group, suggesting age selection. Observed TCR beta diversity per million T cells fell roughly linearly with age, and a significant reduction was already apparent by age roughly 40. Total diversity estimates from one million sequenced T cells were considered lower bounds and underestimates. Since profiling was done on bulk unsorted PBMCs, naive and antigen-experienced compartments could not be conclusively compared. A strong correlation was found between observed TCR beta diversity and the percentage of naive T cells measured by flow cytometry.

Donors were approximately 42 systemically healthy Caucasian individuals from Russia aged roughly 6 to 100 years. Each donor gave around 9 milliliters of peripheral blood, collected into EDTA-treated Vacutainer tubes. Ficoll-Paque density-gradient centrifugation was used to isolate PBMCs, with at least 6 million per sample. Total RNA was extracted from PBMCs with Trizol reagent, with at least 6 micrograms obtained per sample. Naive CD45RAhigh/CD27high T cell percentages were measured by flow cytometry on a PBMC aliquot from every donor. Libraries came from 5' RACE. TCRdb records Illumina HiSeq 2500 as the sequencer. A second PCR of about 7 to 12 cycles was performed with a sample-barcoded 5' primer and a J-beta primer mix. A template-switch 5' adaptor carrying 12 random nucleotides introduced a unique molecular identifier onto each TCR beta cDNA molecule. Each sample yielded at least 3 million CDR3-containing paired-end reads. The Mint cDNA synthesis kit, primed by a TRBC-specific oligonucleotide, was used to synthesize first-strand cDNA from all RNA. All cDNA was treated with uracil-DNA glycosylase and then went through a first 18-cycle PCR with the universal primers M1SS and BC2_uni_R. Per the source publication's procedure: Each sample was normalized by randomly selecting 1 million high-quality reads, each carrying a distinct molecular identifier. Reads with shared molecular identifiers were discarded instead of being binned into consensus sequences. CDR3 identification, clonotype clustering and error correction used MiTCR with a Q25 quality threshold and the strictest error-elimination algorithm. A nonparametric unseen species model with Euler transformation was used to estimate lower-bound total TCR beta diversity. TCRdb ran its own pipeline on the public reads, namely fastp trimming at Q25 and MiXCR clone calling, and kept in-frame beta chains. Entries that share a CDR3 protein sequence are merged under the most common genes and DNA. Here the V and J calls rest on TCRdb's processing, not on the authors' analysis. This sample comprises about 1.7 million distinct CDR3 sequences, 25% to 30% of them detected only once. The ten largest clones capture more than 6% of the sample.

Deletion took 0 bases off V and 1 base off J, with a span of 6 bases between the germline ends. The CDR3, cysteine through phenylalanine, is 14 amino acids long. Only CDR3 DNA remains: 42 bases, in frame from the first base. Sequences ENHRY (CDR1) and SYGVKD (CDR2) are obtained from the germline V gene. Regarding this clonotype: The antigen this receptor binds is unknown. The input lacks base qualities; no much larger clone sits a single base away.

Sequencing was done on a sample of blood. Recombination linked TRBV10-3 to TRBJ1-1; the D gene remains uncertain. The TCR was taken from a woman aged 25 to 45 in good health. The DNA reads as follows: TGTGCCATCAGTGAGTCGTACGAGAACACTGAAGCTTTCTTT. This yields the protein CAISESYENTEAFF.